The rows below give T cell receptor beta chains drawn from one sample of a study of T cell repertoires in cytomegalovirus infection. TCRdb reanalysed the reads using MiXCR and keeps one entry per CDR3 protein. The sample holds approximately 730,000 distinct CDR3 sequences, 33% seen once. Antigens for these TCRs are unknown. Sequencing was performed on cultured PBMCs, taken from culture after CMV antigen stimulation. The source of these receptors is a human donor in good health (CMV status not recorded). Some clones in this sample may be carry-over from other donors' samples. The CDR3 runs from the conserved cysteine through the conserved F or W. A clone size is listed for some rows: how often the clone was seen (once, few, many), or a class if it is expanded.

>-|TRBJ2-7|TRBV18
CASSPGREPYEQYF
>-|TRBJ2-7|TRBV12-3/TRBV12-4
CASRAISYEQYF
>many|TRBJ1-3|TRBV7-8
CASSPGTPTSGNTIYF
>-|TRBJ2-7|TRBV5-4
CASSLPRQGRYEQYF
>few|TRBJ2-1|TRBV7-8
CASSRGEGWLNEQFF
>-|TRBJ1-6|TRBV6-1
CASTWGGQGSSPLHF
>-|TRBJ1-5|TRBV15
CATGGGAGQPQHF
>few|TRBJ1-5|TRBV25-1
CASSAQLVPNQPQHF
>few|TRBJ2-5|TRBV20-1
CSASPIAGGRETQYF
>few|TRBJ2-7|TRBV28
CASSPRAEQYF
>-|TRBJ2-5|TRBV7-3
CASGEVGETQYF
>-|TRBJ2-5|TRBV14
CASSLSFLAGGVRETQYF
>-|TRBJ1-2|TRBV27
CASSLLGAADYGYTF
>many|TRBJ2-1|TRBV6-1
CASSADRGSSYNEQFF
>-|TRBJ1-2|TRBV20-1
CSASEMGGGPRYGYTF
>-|TRBJ2-2|TRBV29-1
CSVRTRGGTGELFF
>-|TRBJ1-4|TRBV4-1
CASSQDWPQNREKLFF
>many|TRBJ1-1|TRBV7-7
CASSQGTGAEAFF
>-|TRBJ1-5|TRBV2
CASSVGQPQHF
>-|TRBJ2-1|TRBV7-2
CASSLGTSGSDEQFF
>-|TRBJ2-5|TRBV7-2
CASSPELVIETQYF
>-|TRBJ2-1|TRBV6-1
CASSENWPYNEQFF
>-|TRBJ2-3|TRBV2
CASSEESRSSGGAEDTQYF
>few|TRBJ1-6|TRBV20-1
CSARDFRQVVSYNSPLHF
>-|TRBJ2-1|TRBV7-9
CASSSDETDTGYNEQFF
>-|TRBJ1-1|TRBV28
CARCERSEAFF
>-|TRBJ2-1|TRBV6-5
CASSYRGGEYNEQFF
>few|TRBJ1-1|TRBV7-6
CASSLFRSGDTEAFF
>-|TRBJ2-7|TRBV5-1
CASSLSPRQAYEQYF